The clone carrying this T cell receptor (beta chain) was counted a few times. This sample was taken from a study of T-cell memory formation after mild COVID-19. TCRdb recomputed calls from the 5' RACE reads with MiXCR, one row per CDR3 protein. The top ten hold approximately 12% of the sample, which has over 450,000 distinct CDR3 sequences, roughly 20% seen once. Trimming took off 6 bases at V and 4 bases at J, with 18 bases between the two ends. The CDR3 is 14 residues long. The germline CDR1 and CDR2 sequences are DFQATT and SNEGSKA (reference sequence). This chain joins TRBV20-1 and TRBJ1-1; a possible D gene is TRBD1 (5 bases). What was sequenced was PBMCs or a T cell subset sorted from them (not recorded which). The source is an adult woman who had mild COVID-19 (a few samples of this study predate the infection). Cell type and time point are not known. The DNA of the CDR3 is TGCAGTGCCGGGGGAGGACTCTATCTCACTGAAGCTTTCTTT. It yields the protein CSAGGGLYLTEAFF.